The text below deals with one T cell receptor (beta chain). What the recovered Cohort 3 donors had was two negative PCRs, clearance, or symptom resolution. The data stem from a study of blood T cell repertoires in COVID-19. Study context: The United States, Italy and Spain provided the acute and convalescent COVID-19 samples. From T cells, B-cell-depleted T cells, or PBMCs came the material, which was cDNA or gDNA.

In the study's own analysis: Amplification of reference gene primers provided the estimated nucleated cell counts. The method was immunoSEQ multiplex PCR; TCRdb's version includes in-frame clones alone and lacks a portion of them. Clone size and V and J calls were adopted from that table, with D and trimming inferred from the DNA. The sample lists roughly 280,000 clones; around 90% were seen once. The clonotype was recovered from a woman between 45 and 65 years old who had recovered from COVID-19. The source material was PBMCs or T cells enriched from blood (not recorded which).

CDR3 in DNA: TGTGCCAGCACCGAGGGACACCTTCAAGAGACCCAGTACTTC. Translated: CASTEGHLQETQYF. The chain combines TRBV2 with TRBJ2-5, with D possibly TRBD1 on 6 matching bases. Trimming took off 7 bases at V and 2 bases at J, with 14 bases between the two ends. Germline-derived CDR1 and CDR2 are SNHLY and FYNNEI. The CDR3 runs 14 residues.